The rows below give T cell receptor beta chains drawn from one sample of a study of cytomegalovirus exposure and HLA in healthy donors. Assay: immunoSEQ multiplex PCR; the TCRdb copy retains only in-frame clones and omits some. The sample includes 110,000 to 150,000 clones, around 81% seen only once; the top ten take about 6.5%. Sequences were obtained from PBMCs. These receptors all stem from a man aged 40-55 years in good health and CMV-seropositive. Each CDR3 is given without its conserved first and last residue. Fields, in order: J gene, V gene, CDR3 protein.

TRBJ1-3 TRBV28 ASSLPGNTIY
TRBJ2-7 TRBV6-5 ASSQDRVRNEQY
TRBJ1-2 TRBV30 AWSLDREYGYT
TRBJ2-1 TRBV29-1 SVSIAGGPNEQF
TRBJ1-2 TRBV5-1 ASSSSKPGTGGGMGYGYT
TRBJ1-1 TRBV6-6 ASILRGGTEAF
TRBJ2-5 TRBV7-6 ASSLGSGRGTQY
TRBJ2-6 TRBV29-1 SVDRGSGANVLT
TRBJ2-5 TRBV10-2 ASSFGRDRKETQY
TRBJ1-1 TRBV27 ASSRGQFGEAF
TRBJ2-5 TRBV15 ATSPRRGKETQY
TRBJ1-6 TRBV13 ASSGRSYNSPLH
- TRBV5-1 ASSLAAGSYEQY
TRBJ1-1 TRBV2 ARSGGIGTEAF
TRBJ2-1 TRBV7-2 ATRKASGNQEQF
TRBJ2-3 TRBV7-7 ASSLAGGNTQY
TRBJ1-2 TRBV29-1 SVEVRDYGYP
TRBJ2-7 TRBV5-1 ASSLVTGVYEQY
TRBJ2-1 TRBV11-3 ASSLRLLQGARHEQF
TRBJ2-7 TRBV7-2 ASSLGVSGGTSYEQY
TRBJ2-1 TRBV10-3 AISDRRGDNEQF
TRBJ2-1 TRBV7-8 ASSLFRDISTNEQF
TRBJ1-1 TRBV2 ASRTGLANTEAF
TRBJ2-5 TRBV15 ATSGLAGGNLQETQY
TRBJ2-1 TRBV19 ASRTGYEQF
TRBJ1-5 TRBV19 ASSIVEGSNQPQH
TRBJ2-3 TRBV11-2 ASSGQGATDTQY
TRBJ2-1 TRBV4-1 ASSRLASTYNEQF
TRBJ2-5 TRBV11-3 ASTPKWGWETQY
TRBJ2-7 TRBV7-2 ASSRTSSGVFYEQY
TRBJ2-1 TRBV4-1 ASSQLGNINEQF
TRBJ1-1 TRBV6-1 ASSDYRDRALGNTEAF
TRBJ1-2 TRBV28 ASRVLTGLANYGYT
TRBJ1-6 TRBV5-1 ASSLAATGGDLH
TRBJ2-1 TRBV2 ASSENRDSRSSYNEQF
TRBJ2-7 TRBV5-6 ASSAPGLDPYEQY
TRBJ1-1 TRBV4-2 ASSLSFGQGVGAF
TRBJ2-7 TRBV5-1 ASSLTSGIGTAQAYEQY
TRBJ1-3 TRBV6-5 ASSYSGGSGNTIY
TRBJ1-4 TRBV18 ASSSLGVANEKLF
TRBJ2-2 TRBV19 ASNPMGLVDTGELF
TRBJ2-1 TRBV4-3 ASSQAAGGRGNEQF
TRBJ1-1 TRBV6-6 ASSLSPGTGP
TRBJ1-5 TRBV19 ASSPQWGQPQH
TRBJ2-2 TRBV4-3 ASSQVTNTGELF
TRBJ2-3 TRBV19 ASSADLAGEEDTQY
TRBJ1-1 TRBV2 ASRGQGGTEAF
TRBJ2-7 TRBV11-2 ATSKIDQASEQY
TRBJ2-2 TRBV5-1 ASSFAGMGTGELF
TRBJ2-7 TRBV25-1 ASTLAGTYEQY
TRBJ2-1 TRBV6-5 ASKKTGVEFNEQF
TRBJ1-1 TRBV6-4 ASRRGLNTEAF
TRBJ1-2 TRBV30 AWSLTGGYT
TRBJ1-2 TRBV28 ASTPRSDRRALVYGYT